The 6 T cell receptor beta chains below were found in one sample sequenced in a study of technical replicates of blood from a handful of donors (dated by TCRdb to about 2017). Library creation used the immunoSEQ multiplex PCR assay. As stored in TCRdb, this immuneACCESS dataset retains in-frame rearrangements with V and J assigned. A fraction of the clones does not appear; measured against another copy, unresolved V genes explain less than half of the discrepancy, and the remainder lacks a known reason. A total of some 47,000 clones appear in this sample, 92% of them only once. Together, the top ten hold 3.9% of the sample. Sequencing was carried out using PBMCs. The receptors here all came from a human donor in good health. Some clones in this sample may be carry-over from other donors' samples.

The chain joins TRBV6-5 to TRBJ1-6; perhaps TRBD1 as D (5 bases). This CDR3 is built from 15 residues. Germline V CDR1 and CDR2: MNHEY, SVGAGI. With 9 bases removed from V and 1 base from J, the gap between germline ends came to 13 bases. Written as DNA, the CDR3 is TGTGCCAGTAGTGGGGGGTTTTCCTATAATTCACCCCTCCACTTT. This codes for CASSGGFSYNSPLHF.

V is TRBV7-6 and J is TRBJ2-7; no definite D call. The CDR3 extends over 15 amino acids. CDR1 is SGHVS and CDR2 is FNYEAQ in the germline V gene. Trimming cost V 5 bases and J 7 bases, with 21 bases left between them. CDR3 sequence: CASSPVAGAHGEQYF. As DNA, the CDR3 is TGTGCCAGCAGCCCGGTTGCTGGAGCCCATGGGGAGCAGTACTTC.

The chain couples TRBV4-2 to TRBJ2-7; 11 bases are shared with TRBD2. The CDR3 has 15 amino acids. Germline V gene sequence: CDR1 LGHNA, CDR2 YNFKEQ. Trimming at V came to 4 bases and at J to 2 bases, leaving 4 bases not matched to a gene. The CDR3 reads CASSPTSGTTYEQYF. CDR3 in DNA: TGTGCCAGCAGCCCGACTAGCGGGACTACCTACGAGCAGTACTTC.

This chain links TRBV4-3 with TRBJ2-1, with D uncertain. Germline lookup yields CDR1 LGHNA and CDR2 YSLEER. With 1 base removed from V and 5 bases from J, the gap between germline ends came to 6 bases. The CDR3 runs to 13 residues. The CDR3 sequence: CASSQVPNNEQFF. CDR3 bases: TGCGCCAGCAGCCAAGTACCTAACAATGAGCAGTTCTTC.

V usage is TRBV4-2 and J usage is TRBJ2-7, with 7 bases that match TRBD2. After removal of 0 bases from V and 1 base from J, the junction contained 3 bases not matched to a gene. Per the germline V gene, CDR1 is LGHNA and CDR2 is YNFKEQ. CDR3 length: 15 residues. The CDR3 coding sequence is TGTGCCAGCAGCCAAGAGGGGGGGGAGTCCTACGAGCAGTACTTC. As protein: CASSQEGGESYEQYF.

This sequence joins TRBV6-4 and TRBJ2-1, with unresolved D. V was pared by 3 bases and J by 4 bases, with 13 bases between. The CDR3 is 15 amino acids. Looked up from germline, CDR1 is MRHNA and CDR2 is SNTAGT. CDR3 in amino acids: CASSEGAGSYNEQFF. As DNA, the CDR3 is TGTGCCAGCAGTGAAGGTGCAGGTAGTTACAATGAGCAGTTCTTC.